These T cell receptor beta chains were read from a single sample in a study of CD8 T cells in Susac syndrome. TCRdb recomputed calls from the immunoSEQ multiplex PCR reads with MiXCR, one row per CDR3 protein. In the table there are some 160,000 distinct CDR3 sequences, 95% of which are singletons. Sequencing was carried out using CD4+ T cells from PBMCs. The source is a human donor with Susac syndrome. CDR3s include the opening cysteine and the closing phenylalanine or tryptophan. The order of the fields is V gene, D gene, J gene, clone size, CDR3 protein, CDR3 DNA. D genes are given only for firm matches. Clone size appears in some rows only: once, few, many, or a class for an expanded clone.

v_gene: TRBV5-4
d_gene: NA
j_gene: TRBJ2-3
abundance: NA
CDR3aa: CASSFTATDTQYF
CDR3nt: TGTGCCAGCAGTTTCACAGCCACAGATACGCAGTATTTT

v_gene: TRBV3-1
d_gene: TRBD1
j_gene: TRBJ2-2
abundance: NA
CDR3aa: CASSQDPTWDSANTGELFF
CDR3nt: TGTGCCAGCAGCCAAGACCCAACGTGGGACAGTGCGAACACCGGGGAGCTGTTTTTT

v_gene: TRBV5-1
d_gene: TRBD1
j_gene: TRBJ2-7
abundance: NA
CDR3aa: CASSLIGQGLYEQYF
CDR3nt: TGCGCCAGCAGCTTGATCGGACAGGGACTCTACGAGCAGTACTTC

v_gene: TRBV6-5
d_gene: NA
j_gene: TRBJ2-1
abundance: NA
CDR3aa: CASSGMGSGDNEQFF
CDR3nt: TGTGCCAGCAGCGGGATGGGTTCGGGCGACAATGAGCAGTTCTTC

v_gene: TRBV11-2
d_gene: NA
j_gene: TRBJ2-2
abundance: NA
CDR3aa: CASSLTNSGELFF
CDR3nt: TGTGCCAGCAGCTTAACGAACTCCGGGGAGCTGTTTTTT

v_gene: TRBV28
d_gene: NA
j_gene: TRBJ2-4
abundance: NA
CDR3aa: CASRFSRAGKNIQYF
CDR3nt: TGTGCCAGCAGGTTTAGCCGGGCCGGCAAAAACATTCAGTACTTC

v_gene: TRBV27
d_gene: TRBD2
j_gene: TRBJ2-5
abundance: NA
CDR3aa: CASSFGWTSGGETQYF
CDR3nt: TGTGCCAGCAGTTTCGGGTGGACTAGCGGGGGAGAGACCCAGTACTTC

v_gene: TRBV5-1
d_gene: NA
j_gene: TRBJ2-1
abundance: NA
CDR3aa: CASSNTKGYRNEQFF
CDR3nt: TGCGCCAGCAGCAACACAAAGGGTTACCGCAATGAGCAGTTCTTC

v_gene: TRBV2
d_gene: NA
j_gene: TRBJ1-2
abundance: NA
CDR3aa: CASSEGSPTEGYTF
CDR3nt: TGTGCCAGCAGTGAGGGCAGTCCTACCGAGGGCTACACCTTC

v_gene: TRBV12-3/TRBV12-4
d_gene: NA
j_gene: TRBJ1-4
abundance: NA
CDR3aa: CASRDSSGGVEKLFF
CDR3nt: TGTGCCAGCAGAGACTCCTCGGGGGGTGTCGAAAAACTGTTTTTT

v_gene: TRBV28
d_gene: NA
j_gene: TRBJ2-2
abundance: NA
CDR3aa: CASSLVQGTANTGELFF
CDR3nt: TGTGCCAGCAGTCTTGTACAAGGAACCGCGAACACCGGGGAGCTGTTTTTT

v_gene: TRBV27
d_gene: NA
j_gene: TRBJ2-5
abundance: NA
CDR3aa: CASSLSLFGGETQYF
CDR3nt: TGTGCCAGCAGTTTATCCCTATTTGGTGGGGAGACCCAGTACTTC

v_gene: TRBV24-1
d_gene: NA
j_gene: TRBJ2-3
abundance: once
CDR3aa: CATSKGTLKTQYF
CDR3nt: TGTGCCACCAGTAAGGGGACCCTCAAGACGCAGTATTTT

v_gene: TRBV28
d_gene: NA
j_gene: TRBJ2-6
abundance: NA
CDR3aa: CASSFSLRDPGANVLTF
CDR3nt: TGTGCCAGCAGTTTTTCCCTGAGGGATCCTGGGGCCAACGTCCTGACTTTC

v_gene: TRBV6-5
d_gene: NA
j_gene: TRBJ2-7
abundance: NA
CDR3aa: CASTRHIGVEYEQYF
CDR3nt: TGTGCCAGCACCCGTCACATAGGGGTTGAATACGAGCAGTACTTC

v_gene: TRBV11-2
d_gene: NA
j_gene: TRBJ2-5
abundance: NA
CDR3aa: CASSHLLKYQETQYF
CDR3nt: TGTGCCAGCAGCCATCTCCTCAAGTACCAAGAGACCCAGTACTTC